Listed below are T cell receptor beta chains from one sample, sequenced in a study of T cell responses to AZD1222 COVID-19 vaccine. Using immunoSEQ multiplex PCR, the repertoire was profiled, and TCRdb retains in-frame clones only, with some absent. Of 95,000 to 150,000 clones detected, approximately 88% appear once; the ten largest clones hold around 6%. The specimen comprised peripheral blood, sampled on day 0 of AZD1222 vaccination. The source of these receptors is an adult in good health. Both conserved end residues are part of each CDR3. The D gene is left open where the match is weak. The size of a clone is reported for some rows only, either as once, few or many, or as a class for expanded clones.

J: TRBJ2-1
D: TRBD2
length: 15
size: once
V: TRBV19
CDR3: CASSIFGGGGDEQFF
DNA: TGTGCCAGTAGTATATTTGGCGGGGGGGGAGATGAGCAGTTCTTC

J: TRBJ1-4
D: .
length: 15
size: .
V: TRBV7-9
CDR3: CASSVEEVGNEKLFF
DNA: TGTGCCAGCAGCGTAGAGGAGGTGGGGAATGAAAAACTGTTTTTT

J: TRBJ2-1
D: .
length: 13
size: .
V: TRBV7-3
CDR3: CASSLAPRNEQFF
DNA: TGTGCCAGCAGCTTAGCGCCAAGGAATGAGCAGTTCTTC

J: TRBJ1-5
D: TRBD1
length: 15
size: .
V: TRBV6-5
CDR3: CASSKGQANNQPQHF
DNA: TGTGCCAGCAGCAAAGGACAGGCCAACAATCAGCCCCAGCATTTT

J: TRBJ2-3
D: .
length: 11
size: .
V: TRBV6-4
CDR3: CASSITDTQYF
DNA: TGTGCCAGCAGTATCACAGATACGCAGTATTTT

J: TRBJ2-5
D: .
length: 10
size: .
V: TRBV20-1
CDR3: CSASQETQYF
DNA: TGCAGTGCTAGCCAAGAGACCCAGTACTTC

J: TRBJ1-6
D: TRBD1
length: 20
size: .
V: TRBV3-1/TRBV3-2
CDR3: CASSPEDRTGFGSYNSPLHF
DNA: TGTGCCAGCAGCCCGGAGGACCGGACAGGGTTCGGGTCCTATAATTCACCCCTCCACTTT

J: TRBJ2-3
D: .
length: 14
size: .
V: TRBV9
CDR3: CASSVVGATDTQYF
DNA: TGTGCCAGCAGCGTAGTGGGGGCCACAGATACGCAGTATTTT

J: TRBJ2-7
D: TRBD1
length: 15
size: .
V: TRBV18
CDR3: CASSPVGTGVGEQYF
DNA: TGTGCCAGCTCACCAGTCGGGACAGGGGTGGGCGAGCAGTACTTC

J: TRBJ1-5
D: .
length: 16
size: few
V: TRBV30
CDR3: CAWSVQGRPYNQPQHF
DNA: TGTGCCTGGAGTGTACAGGGCAGACCCTACAATCAGCCCCAGCATTTT

J: TRBJ1-3
D: TRBD1
length: 15
size: .
V: TRBV12-5
CDR3: CASGLGGQAGNTIYF
DNA: TGTGCTAGTGGTTTGGGAGGACAGGCTGGAAACACCATATATTTT

J: TRBJ1-2
D: .
length: 14
size: once
V: TRBV27
CDR3: CASSPKIENYGYTF
DNA: TGTGCCAGCAGTCCGAAGATCGAGAACTATGGCTACACCTTC

J: TRBJ1-1
D: .
length: 14
size: once
V: TRBV27
CDR3: CASSSRVFGTEAFF
DNA: TGTGCCAGCAGTAGCAGGGTTTTCGGCACTGAAGCTTTCTTT

J: TRBJ2-1
D: .
length: 14
size: .
V: TRBV12-5
CDR3: CASGWTAPYNEQFF
DNA: TGTGCTAGTGGTTGGACCGCTCCATACAATGAGCAGTTCTTC

J: TRBJ1-5
D: .
length: 13
size: .
V: TRBV19
CDR3: CASTPSPNQPQHF
DNA: TGTGCCAGTACACCCAGCCCCAATCAGCCCCAGCATTTT

J: TRBJ1-1
D: .
length: 17
size: .
V: TRBV7-9
CDR3: CASSSRPGTSLNTEAFF
DNA: TGTGCCAGCAGCTCGCGACCCGGGACAAGCCTGAACACTGAAGCTTTCTTT

J: TRBJ1-1
D: .
length: 14
size: .
V: TRBV5-5
CDR3: CASSFEHQNTEAFF
DNA: TGTGCCAGCAGCTTCGAACACCAGAACACTGAAGCTTTCTTT

J: TRBJ1-5
D: .
length: 13
size: .
V: TRBV12-5
CDR3: CASGLVPGRQLIF
DNA: TGTGCTAGTGGTTTGGTACCAGGACGCCAACTGATTTTT

J: TRBJ2-3
D: TRBD1
length: 15
size: .
V: TRBV19
CDR3: CASSLGGSHTDTQYF
DNA: TGTGCCAGTAGCCTAGGGGGCTCTCACACAGATACGCAGTATTTT

J: TRBJ1-4
D: TRBD1
length: 16
size: .
V: TRBV3-1/TRBV3-2
CDR3: CASSQGLGQGEEKLFF
DNA: TGTGCCAGCAGCCAGGGGTTGGGACAGGGAGAGGAAAAACTGTTTTTT

J: TRBJ2-1
D: .
length: 13
size: once
V: TRBV5-1
CDR3: CASSLWGLNEQFF
DNA: TGCGCCAGCAGCTTGTGGGGGCTAAATGAGCAGTTCTTC

J: TRBJ2-3
D: .
length: 12
size: .
V: TRBV9
CDR3: CASSYDTDTQYF
DNA: TGTGCCAGCAGCTACGACACAGATACGCAGTATTTT

J: TRBJ2-7
D: .
length: 15
size: .
V: TRBV7-9
CDR3: CASRPTAGSIDEQYF
DNA: TGTGCCAGCAGACCCACCGCAGGGAGCATCGACGAGCAGTACTTC

J: TRBJ1-1
D: .
length: 13
size: .
V: TRBV18
CDR3: CASSPEGLSEAFF
DNA: TGTGCCAGCTCACCCGAGGGCTTGTCTGAAGCTTTCTTT

J: TRBJ1-4
D: .
length: 15
size: .
V: TRBV5-1
CDR3: CASSLDGTSSEKLFF
DNA: TGCGCCAGCAGCTTGGACGGGACCTCAAGTGAAAAACTGTTTTTT

J: TRBJ2-1
D: .
length: 11
size: .
V: TRBV5-1
CDR3: CASSLDNEQFF
DNA: TGCGCCAGCAGCTTGGACAATGAGCAGTTCTTC

J: TRBJ1-2
D: TRBD1
length: 14
size: .
V: TRBV7-3
CDR3: CASSLGQGATGYTF
DNA: TGTGCCAGCAGCCTGGGACAGGGGGCGACTGGCTACACCTTC

J: TRBJ1-4
D: .
length: 14
size: few
V: TRBV7-9
CDR3: CASSFGAGDEKLFF
DNA: TGTGCCAGCAGCTTCGGGGCTGGCGACGAAAAACTGTTTTTT

J: TRBJ1-6
D: TRBD1
length: 14
size: .
V: TRBV6-2/TRBV6-3
CDR3: CASSQGQYNSPLHF
DNA: TGTGCCAGCAGTCAGGGACAGTATAATTCACCCCTCCACTTT

J: TRBJ2-7
D: TRBD1
length: 16
size: .
V: TRBV27
CDR3: CASSPWTGGGVGEQYF
DNA: TGTGCCAGCAGTCCCTGGACAGGGGGCGGAGTAGGTGAGCAGTACTTC

J: TRBJ1-1
D: .
length: 14
size: .
V: TRBV19
CDR3: CASSKAGEGTEAFF
DNA: TGTGCCAGTAGTAAGGCAGGGGAGGGCACTGAAGCTTTCTTT

J: TRBJ2-1
D: TRBD1
length: 15
size: .
V: TRBV2
CDR3: CASSSPGQGIGEQFF
DNA: TGTGCCAGCAGTTCCCCGGGACAGGGGATCGGTGAGCAGTTCTTC

J: TRBJ1-1
D: .
length: 11
size: .
V: TRBV3-1/TRBV3-2
CDR3: CASSHEGSAFF
DNA: TGTGCCAGCAGCCATGAGGGGAGCGCTTTCTTT

J: TRBJ1-5
D: TRBD1
length: 16
size: .
V: TRBV18
CDR3: CASSRSGTGNNQPQHF
DNA: TGTGCCAGCTCACGGTCCGGGACAGGGAACAATCAGCCCCAGCATTTT

J: TRBJ2-3
D: TRBD1
length: 14
size: .
V: TRBV11-3
CDR3: CASRQGAGTDTQYF
DNA: TGTGCCAGCCGACAGGGGGCGGGCACAGATACGCAGTATTTT

J: TRBJ1-2
D: TRBD1
length: 15
size: once
V: TRBV14
CDR3: CASSLTGGFTRGYTF
DNA: TGTGCCAGCAGCCTGACAGGGGGCTTTACTAGGGGCTACACCTTC

J: TRBJ2-1
D: TRBD1
length: 13
size: .
V: TRBV12-3/TRBV12-4
CDR3: CASSWGQGDEQFF
DNA: TGTGCCAGCAGCTGGGGACAGGGGGATGAGCAGTTCTTC

J: TRBJ1-1
D: TRBD1
length: 14
size: .
V: TRBV19
CDR3: CASSGRTGETEAFF
DNA: TGTGCCAGTAGTGGCAGGACAGGAGAAACTGAAGCTTTCTTT

J: TRBJ1-2
D: .
length: 10
size: .
V: TRBV21-1
CDR3: CANRGNGYTF
DNA: TGTGCCAACAGGGGAAATGGCTACACCTTC

J: TRBJ2-3
D: TRBD1
length: 15
size: .
V: TRBV4-1
CDR3: CASSRTTGDTDTQYF
DNA: TGCGCCAGCAGCCGCACAACAGGGGACACAGATACGCAGTATTTT

J: TRBJ1-3
D: .
length: 13
size: .
V: TRBV11-2
CDR3: CASSSRVGNTIYF
DNA: TGTGCCAGCAGCTCCAGGGTTGGAAACACCATATATTTT

J: TRBJ2-7
D: .
length: 12
size: .
V: TRBV21-1
CDR3: CASSNEGFEQYF
DNA: TGTGCCAGCAGCAACGAGGGGTTCGAGCAGTACTTC

J: TRBJ1-6
D: .
length: 16
size: .
V: TRBV6-1
CDR3: CASSEAQSSYNSPLHF
DNA: TGTGCCAGCAGTGAAGCACAGAGCTCCTATAATTCACCCCTCCACTTT

J: TRBJ1-1
D: .
length: 16
size: once
V: TRBV7-3
CDR3: CASSPVRDPWNTEAFF
DNA: TGTGCCAGCAGCCCAGTTCGGGACCCTTGGAACACTGAAGCTTTCTTT

J: TRBJ1-3
D: TRBD1
length: 14
size: .
V: TRBV5-5
CDR3: CASSLGTGGNTIYF
DNA: TGTGCCAGCAGCTTGGGGACAGGGGGAAACACCATATATTTT